This TCR beta chain was observed in a study of neoadjuvant anti-PD-1 for oral cavity cancer. Study-wide context: Patients without progression got a fourth dose around day 43.

Patients had HPV-negative, locally advanced oral cavity squamous cell carcinoma. No culture or expansion preceded analysis of these blood cells. As regards this clone: Its cognate antigen is unknown.

Measured with immunoSEQ multiplex PCR; TCRdb has only the in-frame clones, and not every one. In the table there are about 80,000 clones, 70% to 85% of which are singletons. Study-wide findings and caveats: Non-responders to neoadjuvant nivolumab had significantly more clonal PBMC T cells than responders.

Sequencing was performed on PBMCs, taken before nivolumab (anti-PD-1) treatment. This TCR was recovered from a person aged 35 to 85 with oral cavity squamous cell carcinoma.

CDR3 DNA sequence: TGTGCCAGCAGCCGGGGACAGAACTACGAGCAGTACTTC. As protein: CASSRGQNYEQYF. The chain couples TRBV13 to TRBJ2-7, with 7 bases identical to TRBD1. The CDR3 consists of 13 residues. Germline trimming cut 5 bases from V and 3 bases from J; bases unmatched to any gene: 4. The germline V gene encodes CDR1 PRHDT and CDR2 FYEKMQ (reference sequence).